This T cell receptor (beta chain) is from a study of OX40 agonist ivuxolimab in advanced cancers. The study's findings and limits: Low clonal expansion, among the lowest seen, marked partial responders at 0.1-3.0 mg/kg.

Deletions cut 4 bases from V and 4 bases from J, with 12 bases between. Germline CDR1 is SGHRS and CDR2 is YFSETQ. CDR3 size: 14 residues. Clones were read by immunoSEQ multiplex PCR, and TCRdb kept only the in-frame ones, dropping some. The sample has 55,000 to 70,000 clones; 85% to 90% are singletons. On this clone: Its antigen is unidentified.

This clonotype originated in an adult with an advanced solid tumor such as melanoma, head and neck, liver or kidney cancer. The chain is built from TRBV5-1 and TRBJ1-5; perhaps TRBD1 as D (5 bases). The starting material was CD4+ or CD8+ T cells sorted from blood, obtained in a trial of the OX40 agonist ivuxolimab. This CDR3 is CASSKGTENQPQHF. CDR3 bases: TGCGCCAGCAGCAAAGGGACGGAAAATCAGCCCCAGCATTTT.